Presented here are 23 T cell receptor beta chains from one specimen sequenced in a study. TCRdb used MiXCR to reprocess the 5' RACE reads, holding one entry per CDR3 protein. The sample gives 8,400 or so distinct CDR3 sequences, about three fifths of which show up once; approximately 6.2% is in the top ten. Specimen: tumor-infiltrating memory CD4+ T cells sorted from the breast tumor. Subset given: memory CD4+ T cells, CD4+CD45RO+CD25-. The receptors were gathered from a female donor with breast cancer.

The rearrangement joins TRBV7-6 to TRBJ2-3; D is uncertain. Per the germline V gene, CDR1 is SGHVS and CDR2 is FNYEAQ. This CDR3 is built from 15 residues. Trimming stripped 2 bases from V and 0 bases from J, with 9 bases between. As DNA, the CDR3 is TGTGCCAGCAGCTTACGGGCGACTAGCACAGATACGCAGTATTTT. Amino acid sequence: CASSLRATSTDTQYF.

V usage is TRBV7-2 and J usage is TRBJ2-7; D remains ambiguous. The CDR3 contains 13 residues. CDR1 and CDR2 from the germline V gene are SGHTA and FQGNSA. V was shortened by 8 bases and J by 0 bases, with 11 bases between the two germline ends. CDR3 DNA: TGTGCCAGCGTTCTCGGAAACTCCTACGAGCAGTACTTC. Residues: CASVLGNSYEQYF.

The gene calls are TRBV6-1 and TRBJ2-7; 7 nucleotides agree with TRBD1. J gave up 1 base and V 7 bases, and 7 bases lay outside the gene matches. CDR1 and CDR2 (germline): MNHNS, SASEGT. CDR3 size: 14 residues. The CDR3 DNA reads TGTGCCAGCAACAGACAGGGCGGATCCTACGAGCAGTACTTC. It encodes CASNRQGGSYEQYF.

The V and J genes are TRBV5-1 and TRBJ1-6; the D is unclear. The CDR3 loop spans 15 amino acids. CDR1 SGHRS and CDR2 YFSETQ come from the germline V gene. V lost 4 bases and J lost 5, with 13 bases in between. The CDR3 sequence is CASSVRFGNNSPLHF. The CDR3, as DNA: TGCGCCAGCAGCGTACGGTTTGGGAATAATTCACCCCTCCACTTT.

This clonotype was observed a few times. This chain uses TRBV29-1 with TRBJ2-3, with no clear D. The germline gives CDR1 SQVTM, CDR2 ANQGSEA. Trimming left V 4 bases short and J 8 bases short, with 10 bases between. This CDR3 comprises 11 residues. This chain's CDR3 is CSVALIATQYF. Here the CDR3 DNA reads TGCAGCGTTGCGTTAATAGCTACGCAGTATTTT.

The rearrangement links TRBV28 to TRBJ2-3, with D possibly matching TRBD1 (5 bases). Trimming removed 2 bases from V and 9 bases from J, with 12 bases in between. The CDR3 extends over 13 amino acids. Germline values: CDR1 MDHEN, CDR2 SYDVKM. CDR3 region: CASSLAGSGTQYF. CDR3 DNA sequence: TGTGCCAGCAGTTTAGCAGGGTCGGGCACGCAGTATTTT.

The chain recombines TRBV5-1 with TRBJ2-7; weak D call: TRBD1 (6 bases). This CDR3 comprises 14 residues. Trimming shortened V by 4 bases and J by 3 bases, and 14 bases separated the two germline ends. Germline V gives CDR1 SGHRS, CDR2 YFSETQ. CDR3 amino acids: CASSVQGPHYEQYF. The DNA for the CDR3 is TGCGCCAGCAGCGTTCAGGGGCCCCACTACGAGCAGTACTTC.

Remarks on this clonotype: It is unclear where the CDR3 begins or ends on the DNA, so no DNA is shown, and the CDR3 is as TCRdb lists it. The rearrangement joins TRBV6-4 to TRBJ2-7; the table calls TRBD1, which could not be checked here. Germline lookup yields CDR1 MRHNA and CDR2 SNTAGT. The length of the CDR3 is 16 amino acids, counting both ends. The CDR3 loop is CASSTSSGGSYNEQYF.

This clonotype was counted once. V usage is TRBV9 and J usage is TRBJ2-3; TRBD2 aligns across 8 bases. This CDR3 is 18 amino acids long. Germline V CDR1 and CDR2: SGDLS, YYNGEE. The V gene end was trimmed by 4 bases and the J gene end by 1 base; junction bases not matched to a gene: 14. Written as DNA, the CDR3 is TGTGCCAGCAGCCCCCGCGGGGGGACTAGGAGCGGCACAGATACGCAGTATTTT. Its translation is CASSPRGGTRSGTDTQYF.

This chain links TRBV11-2 with TRBJ1-1, with unresolved D. The germline V and J ends were trimmed by 0 bases and 5 bases, with 22 bases remaining between them. Looked up from germline, CDR1 is SGHAT and CDR2 is FQNNGV. The CDR3 spans 18 residues. This CDR3 is CASSLDLTDSRYRTEAFF. The CDR3 DNA follows: TGTGCCAGCAGCTTAGATCTAACGGACTCTCGGTATCGGACTGAAGCTTTCTTT. Supplemented by reference TRBV11-2 and TRBJ1-1, the full variable domain reads EAGVAQSPRYKIIEKRQSVAFWCNPISGHATLYWYQQILGQGPKLLIQFQNNGVVDDSQLPKDRFSAERLKGVDSTLKIQPAKLEDSAVYLCASSLDLTDSRYRTEAFFGQGTRLTVV.

The V call is TRBV20-1, the J call TRBJ1-5; D unclear. Per the germline V gene, CDR1 is DFQATT and CDR2 is SNEGSKA (reference sequence). There are 12 residues in the CDR3. V was pared by 6 bases and J by 10 bases, with 16 bases between. The CDR3 reads CSALREVSPQHF. For the CDR3, the DNA is TGCAGTGCCCTACGGGAGGTCTCACCCCAGCATTTT.

This clonotype came up a few times. The chain couples TRBV12-3 or TRBV12-4 to TRBJ2-1, with D possibly matching TRBD2 (6 bases). This CDR3 is built from 13 residues. The V gene lost 6 bases and the J gene lost 6 bases, with 12 bases spanning the gap. The CDR3, as DNA: TGTGCCAGCAGGCGGGACTTCCCCAATGAGCAGTTCTTC. It yields the protein CASRRDFPNEQFF.

The V and J genes are TRBV18 and TRBJ1-2; the match to TRBD1 covers 9 bases. The germline V gene has CDR1 KGHSH and CDR2 LQKENI. CDR3 length equals 15 residues. V was pared by 6 bases and J by 7 bases, with 12 bases of the junction left unmatched. The CDR3 region is CASSSLGQGDSGYTF. In nucleotides, the CDR3 is TGTGCCAGCTCGTCCCTGGGACAGGGAGATAGTGGCTACACCTTC.

The chain is built from TRBV27 and TRBJ2-1; 7 bases fit TRBD1. CDR1 is MNHEY, CDR2 SMNVEV, per germline (reference sequence). V lost 4 bases, J lost 0 bases, and 18 bases stayed unmatched. There are 20 residues in the CDR3. The CDR3 reads CASSSMVRDRADHSYNEQFF. CDR3 DNA: TGTGCCAGCAGTTCAATGGTACGAGACAGGGCGGACCACTCCTACAATGAGCAGTTCTTC.

This clonotype is a singleton in its sample. The CDR3 DNA sequence: TGTGCCAGCAGCTTAACGCCGCCCCTAGCGGGAGACGTTGAAACCGGGGAGCTGTTTTTT. Translating gives CASSLTPPLAGDVETGELFF. The chain combines TRBV7-3 with TRBJ2-2, with 10 nucleotides matching TRBD2. CDR3 length: 20 amino acids. Germline V gene data show CDR1 as SGHTA and CDR2 as FQGTGA. V dropped 0 bases and J dropped 5; count of bases not matched to a gene: 15.

The rearrangement links TRBV10-3 to TRBJ1-2; D remains ambiguous. Trimming took 3 bases from V and 4 from J, leaving 12 bases between them. The length of the CDR3 is 14 residues. The V gene's germline CDR1 is ENHRY and CDR2 SYGVKD. CDR3 DNA sequence: TGTGCCATCAGTGAAGGGCGTACGATCTATGGCTACACCTTC. Translated, it gives CAISEGRTIYGYTF.

This clonotype was observed a handful of times. The chain combines TRBV6-5 with TRBJ1-1; the match to TRBD1 covers 7 bases. CDR1 is MNHEY and CDR2 is SVGAGI in the germline V gene. The trim removed 3 bases at V and 6 bases at J, leaving 10 bases unmatched. This CDR3 spans 15 amino acids. The CDR3 loop reads CASSYRGRQGPEAFF. CDR3 nucleotide sequence: TGTGCCAGCAGTTATAGGGGACGACAGGGTCCTGAAGCTTTCTTT.

This clonotype has a handful of counts. The rearrangement links TRBV10-2 to TRBJ2-3; no clear D gene. V gave up 4 bases and J gave up 4 bases, with 9 bases separating them. The CDR3 length is 13 residues. Germline V CDR1 and CDR2: WSHSY, SAAADI. The CDR3 here is CASSGGRADTQYF. The CDR3 DNA reads as TGCGCCAGCAGTGGCGGTAGGGCAGATACGCAGTATTTT.

J is TRBJ1-5 and V is TRBV7-9; 7 positions agree with TRBD1. The length of the CDR3 is 13 residues. Trimming at V came to 5 bases and at J to 12 bases, leaving 10 bases not matched to a gene. The V gene's germline CDR1 is SEHNR and CDR2 FQNEAQ (reference sequence). The CDR3 sequence: CASSDDRARSQHF. In DNA form, the CDR3 reads TGTGCCAGCAGCGACGACAGGGCCAGGAGCCAGCATTTT.

V usage is TRBV20-1 and J usage is TRBJ1-1; the D is unclear. V was trimmed by 8 bases and J by 2 bases, leaving 12 bases between them. CDR3 length equals 12 residues. Looked up from germline, CDR1 is DFQATT and CDR2 is SNEGSKA (reference sequence). The DNA of the CDR3 is TGCAGTAAATTAGCAGGCAACACTGAAGCTTTCTTT. Protein sequence: CSKLAGNTEAFF.

The gene calls are TRBV5-5 and TRBJ2-5; 9 bases are shared with TRBD1. The CDR3 totals 16 residues. CDR1 is SGHKS, CDR2 YYEKEE, per germline (reference sequence). V gave up 5 bases and J gave up 7 bases; unmatched junction bases: 15. The CDR3 nucleotides are TGTGCCAGCAGGCCACCGGGACAGGGTCTCGGTGGGACCCAGTACTTC. Its protein is CASRPPGQGLGGTQYF. Full variable domain (rest looked up from reference TRBV5-5 and TRBJ2-5): DAGVTQSPTHLIKTRGQQVTLRCSPISGHKSVSWYQQVLGQGPQFIFQYYEKEERGRGNFPDRFSARQFPNYSSELNVNALLLGDSALYLCASRPPGQGLGGTQYFGPGTRLLVL.

This clonotype was found a few times. The chain carries TRBV12-3 or TRBV12-4 and TRBJ2-5; D not certain. With 2 bases removed from V and 5 bases from J, the gap between germline ends came to 12 bases. There are 14 residues in the CDR3. The CDR3 sequence: CASSLQWERETQYF. CDR3 in DNA: TGTGCCAGCAGTTTACAGTGGGAACGGGAGACCCAGTACTTC.

This sequence joins TRBV3-1 and TRBJ2-7; perhaps TRBD2 as D (6 bases). This CDR3 comprises 15 residues. The V end lost 4 bases, the J end lost 3 bases, and 16 bases lay between the germline ends. Germline V lookup: CDR1 LGHDT, CDR2 YNNKEL (reference sequence). The DNA for the CDR3 is TGTGCCAGCAGCCCCCCCTTTGGGGGAGGCTACGAGCAGTACTTC. Translated: CASSPPFGGGYEQYF.